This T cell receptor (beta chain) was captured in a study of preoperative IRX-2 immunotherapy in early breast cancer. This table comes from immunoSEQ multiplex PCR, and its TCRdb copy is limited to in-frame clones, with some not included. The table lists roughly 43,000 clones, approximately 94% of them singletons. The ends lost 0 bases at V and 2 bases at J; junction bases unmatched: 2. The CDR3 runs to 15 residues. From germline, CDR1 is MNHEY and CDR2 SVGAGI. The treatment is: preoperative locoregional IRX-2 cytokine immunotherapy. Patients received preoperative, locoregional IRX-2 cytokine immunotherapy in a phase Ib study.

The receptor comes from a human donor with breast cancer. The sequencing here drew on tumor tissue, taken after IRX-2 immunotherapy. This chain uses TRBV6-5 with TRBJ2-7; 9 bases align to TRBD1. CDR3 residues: CASSYSWTGAYEQYF. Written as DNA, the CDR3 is TGTGCCAGCAGTTACTCCTGGACAGGGGCCTACGAGCAGTACTTC.